This T cell receptor (beta chain) appears in the sequencing data of a study of radiation and T cells in renal cell carcinoma. Whole-study results and caveats: Top 100 clonotypes averaged around 50% in irradiated versus about 43% in nephrectomy-only tumors. Tumor samples were small regions of roughly 1 g.

Concerning this clone itself: Its antigen is undetermined.

Regarding treatment: treatment-naive control, cytoreductive nephrectomy. Treatment-naive patients without radiation supplied the control tumors at nephrectomy. The data were produced by immunoSEQ multiplex PCR, yet TCRdb's version contains in-frame clones alone and is incomplete. The sample includes 15,000 to 17,000 clones, roughly 50% of them seen just once. CDR3 length: 11 residues. Germline values: CDR1 SGHAT, CDR2 FQDESV (reference sequence). Trimming removed 0 bases from V and 5 bases from J, with 1 base in between. This receptor was identified in a man aged 50 to 59 with renal cell carcinoma. Specimen: tumor tissue, collected from a patient whose treatment was nephrectomy without radiotherapy. The genes are TRBV11-1 and TRBJ2-5; D not certain. The CDR3 loop reads CASSLAETQYF. The CDR3 DNA follows: TGTGCCAGCAGCTTAGCCGAGACCCAGTACTTC.